Sequencing of this TCR beta chain was carried out in a study of cytomegalovirus exposure and HLA in healthy donors. Study observations and caveats: Cytomegalovirus-associated status was assigned to about 150 TCR beta chains.

This clone was found once. The antigen is not known. Profiling relied on immunoSEQ multiplex PCR, and the TCRdb table lists in-frame clones only, not all of them. The sample contains approximately 100,000 clones, about 88% of which appear only once. CDR1 and CDR2 from the germline V gene are SQVTM and ANQGSEA. V lost 6 bases to trimming and J lost 0 bases, with 15 bases between them. The CDR3 is 15 residues long. The sequencing input was PBMCs. This sequence joins TRBV29-1 and TRBJ2-1, with a tentative D call TRBD1 (6 bases). The receptor was isolated from a young man in good health and CMV-seropositive. The CDR3: CSVETGRSSYNEQFF. CDR3 in DNA: TGCAGCGTCGAAACAGGGCGGAGCTCCTACAATGAGCAGTTCTTC.